This T cell receptor (beta chain) was identified during a study of CD4 and CD8 cells across lung adenocarcinoma regions. TCRdb redid the calling of the PCR reads with MiXCR, one entry per CDR3 protein. The data show 20,000 or so distinct CDR3 sequences, around 46% seen once. The patients had localized lung adenocarcinoma, a non-small cell subtype. The sequence came from a male donor with lung adenocarcinoma. The CD4 and CD8 labels of this study may be unreliable. Sample: CD8+ T cells from the margin of a lung tumor.

The CDR3 loop reads CAISVPLTTSGRGLDTQYF. Written as DNA, the CDR3 is TGTGCCATCAGTGTACCCCTGACCACTAGCGGGAGGGGCTTGGATACGCAGTATTTT. The chain couples TRBV10-3 to TRBJ2-3; TRBD2 matches 13 bases. With 4 bases clipped from V and 6 bases from J, the junction kept 16 bases outside the gene matches. CDR1 and CDR2 (germline): ENHRY, SYGVKD. The CDR3 is 19 amino acids.